This T cell receptor (beta chain) was recovered during a study of vaccination and CD4 T cells after COVID-19. Study details: The authors used overlapping spike peptides from SARS-CoV-2, HCoV-NL63, HCoV-OC43 and HCoV-229E to stimulate cells.

Scientists ran DNA taken from cultured CD4+ T cells through the Oncomine TCR Beta short-read assay for sequencing. The source of extracted genomic DNA was cultured CD4+ T cells. TCRdb processed the PCR reads anew with MiXCR; each CDR3 protein has one entry. The repertoire consists of 5,000 to 7,500 distinct CDR3 sequences, with around 47% occurring once and the leading ten covering roughly two fifths. Whole-study findings and limits: Vaccine-specific clones in convalescent patients were spike mono-reactive in 304 of 307 cases.

The treatment denotes: approximately 9-day PBMC culture with coronavirus spike peptide pools or control peptides (ViraFEST assay). Those CD4+ T cells from the unexposed donor predate the COVID-19 pandemic (2011-2018). Per-well cultures of two million PBMCs received around 10 IU/ml IL-2 and around 10 ug/ml peptide pools. Notes on this clonotype: Its antigen is as yet unknown.

Sample: CD4+ T cells from blood, cultured in vitro. This receptor was identified in a human donor in good health.

The CDR3 protein is CASSIANALGVYEQFF. Written as DNA, the CDR3 is TGTGCCAGTAGTATAGCAAACGCGCTGGGGGTGTATGAGCAGTTCTTC. This chain connects TRBV19 to TRBJ2-1; perhaps D is TRBD1 or TRBD2 (5 bases each). Germline V lookup: CDR1 LNHDA, CDR2 SQIVND (reference sequence). V was cut by 1 base and J by 8 bases, with 18 bases left in between. This CDR3 has 16 residues.